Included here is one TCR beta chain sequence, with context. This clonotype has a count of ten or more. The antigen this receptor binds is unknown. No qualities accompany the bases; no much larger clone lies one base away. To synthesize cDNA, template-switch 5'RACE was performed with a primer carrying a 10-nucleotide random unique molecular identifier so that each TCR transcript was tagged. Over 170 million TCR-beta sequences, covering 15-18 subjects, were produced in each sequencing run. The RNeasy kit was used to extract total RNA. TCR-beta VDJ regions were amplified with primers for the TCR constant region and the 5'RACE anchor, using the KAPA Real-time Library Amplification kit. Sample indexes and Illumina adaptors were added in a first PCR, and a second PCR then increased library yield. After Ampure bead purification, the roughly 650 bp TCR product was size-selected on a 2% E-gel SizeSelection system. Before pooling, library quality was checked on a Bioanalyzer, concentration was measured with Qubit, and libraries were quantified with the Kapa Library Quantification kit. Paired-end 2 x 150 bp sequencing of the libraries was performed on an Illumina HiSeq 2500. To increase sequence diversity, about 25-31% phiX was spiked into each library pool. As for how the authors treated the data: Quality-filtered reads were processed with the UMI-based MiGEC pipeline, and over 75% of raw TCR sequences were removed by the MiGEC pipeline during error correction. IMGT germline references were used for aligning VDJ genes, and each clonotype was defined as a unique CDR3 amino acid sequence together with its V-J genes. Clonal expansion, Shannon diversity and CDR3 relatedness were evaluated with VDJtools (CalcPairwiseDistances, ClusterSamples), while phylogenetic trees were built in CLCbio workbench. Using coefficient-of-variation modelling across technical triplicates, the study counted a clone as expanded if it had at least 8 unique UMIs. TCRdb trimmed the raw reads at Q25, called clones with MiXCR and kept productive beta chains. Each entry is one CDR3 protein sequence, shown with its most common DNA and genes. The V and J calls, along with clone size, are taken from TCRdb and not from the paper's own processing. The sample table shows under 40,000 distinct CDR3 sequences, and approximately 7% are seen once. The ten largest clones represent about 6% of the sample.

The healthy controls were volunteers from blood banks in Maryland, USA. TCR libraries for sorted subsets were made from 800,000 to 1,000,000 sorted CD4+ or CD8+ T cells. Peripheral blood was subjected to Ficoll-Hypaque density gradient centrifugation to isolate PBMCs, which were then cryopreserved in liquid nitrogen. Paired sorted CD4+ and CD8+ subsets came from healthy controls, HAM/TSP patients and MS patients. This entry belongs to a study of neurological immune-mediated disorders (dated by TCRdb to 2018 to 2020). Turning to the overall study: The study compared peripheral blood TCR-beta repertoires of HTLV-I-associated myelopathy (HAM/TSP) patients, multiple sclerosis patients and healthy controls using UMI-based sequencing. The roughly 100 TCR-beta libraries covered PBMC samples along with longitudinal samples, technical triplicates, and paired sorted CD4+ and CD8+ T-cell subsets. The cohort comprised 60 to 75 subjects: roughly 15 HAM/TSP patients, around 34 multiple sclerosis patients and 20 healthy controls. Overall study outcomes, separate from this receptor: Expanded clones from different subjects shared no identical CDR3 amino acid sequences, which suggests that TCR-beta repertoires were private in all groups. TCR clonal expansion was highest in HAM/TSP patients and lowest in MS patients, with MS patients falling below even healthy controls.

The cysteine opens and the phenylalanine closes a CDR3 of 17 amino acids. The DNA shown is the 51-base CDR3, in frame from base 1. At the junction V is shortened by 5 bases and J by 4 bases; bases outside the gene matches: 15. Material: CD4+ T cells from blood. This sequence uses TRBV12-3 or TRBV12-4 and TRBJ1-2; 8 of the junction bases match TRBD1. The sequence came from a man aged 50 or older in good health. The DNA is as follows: TGTGCCAGCAGTCCTAGGGACAGGCCGGGTCTAGGCTATGGCTACACCTTC. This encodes CASSPRDRPGLGYGYTF.